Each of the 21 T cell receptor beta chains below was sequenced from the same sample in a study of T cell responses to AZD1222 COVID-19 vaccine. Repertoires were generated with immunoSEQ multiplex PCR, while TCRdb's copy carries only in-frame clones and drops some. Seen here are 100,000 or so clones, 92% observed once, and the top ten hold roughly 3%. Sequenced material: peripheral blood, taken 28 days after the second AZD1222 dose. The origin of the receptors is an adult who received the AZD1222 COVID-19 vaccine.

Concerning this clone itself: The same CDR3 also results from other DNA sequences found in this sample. CDR3 in DNA: TGTGCCAGTAGTATAGGGACAGCGAACACTGAAGCTTTCTTT. Its protein product is CASSIGTANTEAFF. This rearrangement joins TRBV19 to TRBJ1-1, with D perhaps TRBD1 (6 bases). V was shortened by 1 base and J by 1 base, with 7 bases between the two germline ends. The CDR3 is 14 residues long. From germline, CDR1 is LNHDA and CDR2 SQIVND (reference sequence). Drawing the rest from reference TRBV19 and TRBJ1-1, the complete variable domain is DGGITQSPKYLFRKEGQNVTLSCEQNLNHDAMYWYRQDPGQGLRLIYYSQIVNDFQKGDIAEGYSVSREKKESFPLTVTSAQKNPTAFYLCASSIGTANTEAFFGQGTRLTVV.

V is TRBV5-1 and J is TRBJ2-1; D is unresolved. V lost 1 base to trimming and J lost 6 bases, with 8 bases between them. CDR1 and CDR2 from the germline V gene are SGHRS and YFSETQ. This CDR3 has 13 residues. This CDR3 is CASSLSGRNEQFF. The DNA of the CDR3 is TGCGCCAGCAGCTTGTCGGGTCGCAATGAGCAGTTCTTC. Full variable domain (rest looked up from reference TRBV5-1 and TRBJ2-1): KAGVTQTPRYLIKTRGQQVTLSCSPISGHRSVSWYQQTPGQGLQFLFEYFSETQRNKGNFPGRFSGRQFSNSRSEMNVSTLELGDSALYLCASSLSGRNEQFFGPGTRLTVL.

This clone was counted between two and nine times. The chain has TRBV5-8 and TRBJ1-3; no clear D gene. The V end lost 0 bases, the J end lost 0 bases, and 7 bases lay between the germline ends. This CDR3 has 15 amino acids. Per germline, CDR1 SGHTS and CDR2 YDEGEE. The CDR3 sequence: CASSLGWSSGNTIYF. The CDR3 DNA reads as TGTGCCAGCAGCTTGGGCTGGAGCTCTGGAAACACCATATATTTT.

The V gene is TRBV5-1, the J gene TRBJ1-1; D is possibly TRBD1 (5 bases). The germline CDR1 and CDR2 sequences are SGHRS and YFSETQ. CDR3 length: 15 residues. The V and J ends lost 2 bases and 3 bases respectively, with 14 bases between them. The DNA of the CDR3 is TGCGCCAGCAGCTTAGAGGGACGGTCGGACACTGAAGCTTTCTTT. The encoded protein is CASSLEGRSDTEAFF.

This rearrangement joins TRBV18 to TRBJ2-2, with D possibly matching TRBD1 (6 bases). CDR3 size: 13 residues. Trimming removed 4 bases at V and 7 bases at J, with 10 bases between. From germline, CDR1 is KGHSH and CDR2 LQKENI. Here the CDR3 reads CASSRGQYGELFF. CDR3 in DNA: TGTGCCAGCTCACGCGGACAGTACGGGGAGCTGTTTTTT.

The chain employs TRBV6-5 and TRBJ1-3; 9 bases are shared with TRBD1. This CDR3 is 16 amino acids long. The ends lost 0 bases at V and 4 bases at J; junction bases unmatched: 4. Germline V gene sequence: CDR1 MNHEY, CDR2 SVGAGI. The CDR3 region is CASSYSGTGTGNTIYF. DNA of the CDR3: TGTGCCAGCAGTTACTCGGGGACAGGGACCGGAAACACCATATATTTT.

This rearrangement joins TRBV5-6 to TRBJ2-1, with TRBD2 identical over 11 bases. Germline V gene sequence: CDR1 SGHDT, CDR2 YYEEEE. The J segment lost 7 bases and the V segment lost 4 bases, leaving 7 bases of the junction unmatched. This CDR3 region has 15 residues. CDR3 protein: CASSLLAGAGNEQFF. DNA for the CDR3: TGTGCCAGCAGCCTACTAGCGGGGGCAGGGAATGAGCAGTTCTTC.

CDR3 DNA: TGTGCCGGTCGTTTGGGGTCCTATGGCTACACCTTC. It yields the protein CAGRLGSYGYTF. The chain links TRBV30 to TRBJ1-2; no reliable D call. The CDR3 has 12 residues. The germline CDR1 and CDR2 sequences are GTSNPN and SVGIG (reference sequence). V was shortened by 8 bases and J by 4 bases, with 14 bases between the two germline ends.

CDR3 amino acids: CASSRVGGAVGNTIYF. In DNA, the CDR3 is TGTGCCAGCAGTAGGGTAGGAGGGGCGGTTGGAAACACCATATATTTT. This sequence joins TRBV6-6 and TRBJ1-3, with D possibly TRBD1 on 5 matching bases. Germline V lookup: CDR1 MNHNY, CDR2 SVGAGI (reference sequence). V was clipped by 5 bases and J by 3 bases, with 17 bases between them. This CDR3 spans 16 amino acids.

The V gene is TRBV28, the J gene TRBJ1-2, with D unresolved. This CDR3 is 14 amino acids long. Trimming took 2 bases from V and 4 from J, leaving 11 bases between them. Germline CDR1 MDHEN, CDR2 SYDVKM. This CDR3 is CASSLPGVGYGYTF. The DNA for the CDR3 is TGTGCCAGCAGTTTACCCGGGGTAGGCTATGGCTACACCTTC.

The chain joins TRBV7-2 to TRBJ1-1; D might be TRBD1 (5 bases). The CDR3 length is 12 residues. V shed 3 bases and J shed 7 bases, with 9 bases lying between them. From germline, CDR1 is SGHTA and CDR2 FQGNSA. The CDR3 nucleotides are TGTGCCAGCAGCTTCAAGGGGTTTGAAGCTTTCTTT. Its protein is CASSFKGFEAFF.

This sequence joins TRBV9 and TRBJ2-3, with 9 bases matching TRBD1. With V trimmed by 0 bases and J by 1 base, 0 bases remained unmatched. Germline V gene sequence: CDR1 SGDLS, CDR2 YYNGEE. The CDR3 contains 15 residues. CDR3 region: CASSVGDRGTDTQYF. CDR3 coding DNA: TGTGCCAGCAGCGTAGGGGACAGGGGCACAGATACGCAGTATTTT.

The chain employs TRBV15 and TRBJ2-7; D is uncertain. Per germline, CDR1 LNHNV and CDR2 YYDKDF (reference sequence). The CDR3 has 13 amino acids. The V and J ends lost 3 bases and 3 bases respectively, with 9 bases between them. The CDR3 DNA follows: TGTGCCACCAGCAGGCGGTGGTTCTACGAGCAGTACTTC. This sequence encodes CATSRRWFYEQYF.

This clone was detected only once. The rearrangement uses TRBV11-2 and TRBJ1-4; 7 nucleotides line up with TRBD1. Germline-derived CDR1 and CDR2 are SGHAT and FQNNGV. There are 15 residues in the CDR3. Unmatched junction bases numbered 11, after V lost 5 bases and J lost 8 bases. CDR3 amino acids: CASSGSGTAAEKLFF. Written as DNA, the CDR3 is TGTGCCAGCAGCGGATCGGGGACAGCGGCGGAAAAACTGTTTTTT.

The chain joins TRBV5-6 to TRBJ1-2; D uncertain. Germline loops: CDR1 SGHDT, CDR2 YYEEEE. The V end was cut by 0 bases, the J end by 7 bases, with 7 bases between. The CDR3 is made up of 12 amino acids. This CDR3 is CASSLGGSGYTF. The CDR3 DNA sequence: TGTGCCAGCAGCTTGGGGGGTTCTGGCTACACCTTC.

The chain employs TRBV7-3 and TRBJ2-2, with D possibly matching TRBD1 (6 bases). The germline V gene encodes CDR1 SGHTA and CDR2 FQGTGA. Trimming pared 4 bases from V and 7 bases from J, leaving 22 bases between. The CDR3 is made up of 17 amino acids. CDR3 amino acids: CASSSSPDSLSVGELFF. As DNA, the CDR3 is TGTGCCAGCAGCTCCTCCCCGGACAGCCTATCTGTCGGGGAGCTGTTTTTT.

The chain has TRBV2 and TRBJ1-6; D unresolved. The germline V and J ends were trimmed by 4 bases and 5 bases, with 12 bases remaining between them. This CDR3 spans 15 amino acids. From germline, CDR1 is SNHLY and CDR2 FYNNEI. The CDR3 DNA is TGTGCCAGCAGTGCGGTAGGGATAAATAATTCACCCCTCCACTTT. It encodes CASSAVGINNSPLHF.

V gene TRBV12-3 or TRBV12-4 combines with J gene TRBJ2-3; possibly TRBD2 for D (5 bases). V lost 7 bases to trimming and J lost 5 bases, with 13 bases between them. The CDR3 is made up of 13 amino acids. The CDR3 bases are TGTGCCAGCATGGGAGTTGGGAGAGATACGCAGTATTTT. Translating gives CASMGVGRDTQYF.

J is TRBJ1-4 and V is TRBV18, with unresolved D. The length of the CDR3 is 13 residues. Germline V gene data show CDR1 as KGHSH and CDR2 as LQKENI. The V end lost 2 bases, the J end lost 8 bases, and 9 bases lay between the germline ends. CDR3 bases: TGTGCCAGCTCACCAGGGCTCGGCGAAAAACTGTTTTTT. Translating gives CASSPGLGEKLFF.

The CDR3 region has the DNA TGTGCCAGCAGCTTAGTCCCGTCTAGCGGGTTAACAGATACGCAGTATTTT. Residues: CASSLVPSSGLTDTQYF. The chain has TRBV7-2 and TRBJ2-3, with 8 bases lining up with TRBD2. CDR3 size: 17 residues. V was clipped by 1 base and J by 3 bases; unmatched bases: 9. Germline CDR1 and CDR2: SGHTA and FQGNSA.

CDR3 in amino acids: CASSLQTGFNQPQHF. The CDR3 coding sequence is TGTGCCAGCAGTTTGCAAACAGGGTTCAATCAGCCCCAGCATTTT. The chain recombines TRBV28 with TRBJ1-5; D is perhaps TRBD1 (6 bases). The CDR3 has 15 residues. CDR1 is MDHEN, CDR2 SYDVKM, per germline. Trimming left V 3 bases short and J 3 bases short, with 12 bases between.